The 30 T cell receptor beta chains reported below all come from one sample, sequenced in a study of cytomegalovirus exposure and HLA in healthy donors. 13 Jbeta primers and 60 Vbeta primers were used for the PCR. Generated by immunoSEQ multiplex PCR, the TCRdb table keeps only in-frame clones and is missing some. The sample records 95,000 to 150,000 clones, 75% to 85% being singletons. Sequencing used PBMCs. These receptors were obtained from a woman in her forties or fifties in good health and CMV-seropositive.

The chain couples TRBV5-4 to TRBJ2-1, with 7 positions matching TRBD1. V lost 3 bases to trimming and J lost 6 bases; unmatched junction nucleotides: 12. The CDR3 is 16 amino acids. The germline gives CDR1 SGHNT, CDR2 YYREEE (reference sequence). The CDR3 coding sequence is TGTGCCAGCAGCTCGCCGTTAACAGGGGATACCAATGAGCAGTTCTTC. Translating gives CASSSPLTGDTNEQFF.

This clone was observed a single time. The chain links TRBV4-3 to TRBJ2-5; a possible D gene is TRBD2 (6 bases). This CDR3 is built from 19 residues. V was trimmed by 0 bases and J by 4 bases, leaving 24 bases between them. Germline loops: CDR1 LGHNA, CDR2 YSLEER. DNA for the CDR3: TGCGCCAGCAGCCAAGATAACAGCCTGGGTGGAGGGGAGCGAGAGACCCAGTACTTC. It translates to CASSQDNSLGGGERETQYF.

CDR3 amino acids: CASSESGVGGSYGYTF. As DNA, the CDR3 is TGTGCCAGCAGTGAGTCGGGGGTAGGAGGAAGCTATGGCTACACCTTC. The chain couples TRBV6-1 to TRBJ1-2; possible D gene TRBD1, 5 bases. This CDR3 comprises 16 residues. V lost 3 bases, J lost 4 bases, and 18 bases lay in between. Looked up from germline, CDR1 is MNHNS and CDR2 is SASEGT.

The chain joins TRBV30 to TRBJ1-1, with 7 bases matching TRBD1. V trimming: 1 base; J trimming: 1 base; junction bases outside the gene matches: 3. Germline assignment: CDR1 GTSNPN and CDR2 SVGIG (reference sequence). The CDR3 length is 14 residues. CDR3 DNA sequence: TGTGCCTGGAGTGACTACAGGGGGAACACTGAAGCTTTCTTT. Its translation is CAWSDYRGNTEAFF.

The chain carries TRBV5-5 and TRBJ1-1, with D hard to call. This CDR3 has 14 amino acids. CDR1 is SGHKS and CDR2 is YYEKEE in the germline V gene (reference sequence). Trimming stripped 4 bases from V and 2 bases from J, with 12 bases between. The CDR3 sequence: CASSRSPANTEAFF. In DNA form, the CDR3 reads TGTGCCAGCAGCCGTAGCCCCGCAAACACTGAAGCTTTCTTT.

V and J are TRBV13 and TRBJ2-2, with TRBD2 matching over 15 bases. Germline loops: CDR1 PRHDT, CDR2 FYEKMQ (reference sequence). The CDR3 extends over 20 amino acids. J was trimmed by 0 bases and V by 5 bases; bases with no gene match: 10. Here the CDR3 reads CASSRRTSGRGLANTGELFF. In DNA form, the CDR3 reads TGTGCCAGCAGCCGACGGACTAGCGGGAGGGGACTCGCGAACACCGGGGAGCTGTTTTTT.

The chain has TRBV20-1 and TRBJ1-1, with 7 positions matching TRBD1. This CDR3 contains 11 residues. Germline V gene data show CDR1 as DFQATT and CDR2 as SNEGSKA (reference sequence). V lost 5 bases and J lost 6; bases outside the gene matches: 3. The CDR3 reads CSAPTGAEAFF. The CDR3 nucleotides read TGCAGTGCTCCTACAGGGGCTGAAGCTTTCTTT.

CDR3 sequence: CAWSGLAGGSEQFF. CDR3 DNA: TGTGCCTGGAGTGGGCTAGCGGGAGGAAGTGAGCAGTTCTTC. V is TRBV30 and J is TRBJ2-1; 11 positions agree with TRBD2. Germline CDR1 GTSNPN, CDR2 SVGIG (reference sequence). CDR3 size: 14 residues. Germline trimming cut 1 base from V and 9 bases from J; bases unmatched to any gene: 5.

CDR3 bases: TGTGCCAGCTCCGTTGAGTGGGCCAAGGACAATGAGCAGTTCTTC. Translated, it gives CASSVEWAKDNEQFF. The V gene is TRBV6-6, the J gene TRBJ2-1, with D hard to call. Germline lookup yields CDR1 MNHNY and CDR2 SVGAGI (reference sequence). This CDR3 contains 15 residues. V was shortened by 8 bases and J by 5 bases, with 19 bases between the two germline ends.

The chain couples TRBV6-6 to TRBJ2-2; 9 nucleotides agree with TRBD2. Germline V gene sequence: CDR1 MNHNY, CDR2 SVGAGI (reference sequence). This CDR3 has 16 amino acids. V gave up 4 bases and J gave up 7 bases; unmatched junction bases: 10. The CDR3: CASSFPGLAILGELFF. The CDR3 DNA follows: TGTGCCAGCAGTTTCCCGGGACTAGCTATTCTCGGGGAGCTGTTTTTT.

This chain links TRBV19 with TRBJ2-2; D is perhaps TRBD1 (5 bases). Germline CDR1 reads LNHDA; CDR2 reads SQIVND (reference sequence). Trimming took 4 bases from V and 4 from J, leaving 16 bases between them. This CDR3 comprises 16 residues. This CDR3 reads CASSSVWSGSTGELFF. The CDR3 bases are TGTGCCAGTAGTAGCGTGTGGTCAGGGTCCACCGGGGAGCTGTTTTTT.

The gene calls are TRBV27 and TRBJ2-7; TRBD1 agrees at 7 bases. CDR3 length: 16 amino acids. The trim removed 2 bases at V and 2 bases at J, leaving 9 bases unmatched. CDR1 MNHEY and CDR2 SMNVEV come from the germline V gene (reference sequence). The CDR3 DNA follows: TGTGCCAGCAGTTTAAACCGGGACAGATTCCCCTACGAGCAGTACTTC. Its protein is CASSLNRDRFPYEQYF.

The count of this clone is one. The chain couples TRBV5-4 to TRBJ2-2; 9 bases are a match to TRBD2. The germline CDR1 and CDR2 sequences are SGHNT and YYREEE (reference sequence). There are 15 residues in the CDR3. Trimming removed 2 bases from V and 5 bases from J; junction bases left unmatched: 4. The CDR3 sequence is CASSFLAGRTGELFF. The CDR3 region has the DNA TGTGCCAGCAGCTTCCTAGCGGGAAGGACCGGGGAGCTGTTTTTT.

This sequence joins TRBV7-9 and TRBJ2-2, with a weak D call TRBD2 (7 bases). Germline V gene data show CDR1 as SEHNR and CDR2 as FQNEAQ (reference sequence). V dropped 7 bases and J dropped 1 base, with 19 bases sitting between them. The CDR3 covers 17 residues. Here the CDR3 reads CASTAVGGGQNTGELFF. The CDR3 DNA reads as TGTGCCAGCACCGCGGTCGGCGGGGGCCAGAACACCGGGGAGCTGTTTTTT.

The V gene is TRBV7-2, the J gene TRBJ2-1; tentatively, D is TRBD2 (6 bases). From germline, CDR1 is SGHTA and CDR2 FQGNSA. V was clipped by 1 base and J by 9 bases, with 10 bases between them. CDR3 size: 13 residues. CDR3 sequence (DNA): TGTGCCAGCAGCTTAGGGGACTCTCCTGAGCAGTTCTTC. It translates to CASSLGDSPEQFF.

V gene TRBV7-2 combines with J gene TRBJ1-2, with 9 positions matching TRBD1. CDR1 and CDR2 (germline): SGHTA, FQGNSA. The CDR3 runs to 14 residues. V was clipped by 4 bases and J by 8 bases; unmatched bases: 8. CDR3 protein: CASSSHTGGKGYTF. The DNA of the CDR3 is TGTGCCAGCAGCTCCCATACAGGGGGCAAAGGCTACACCTTC.

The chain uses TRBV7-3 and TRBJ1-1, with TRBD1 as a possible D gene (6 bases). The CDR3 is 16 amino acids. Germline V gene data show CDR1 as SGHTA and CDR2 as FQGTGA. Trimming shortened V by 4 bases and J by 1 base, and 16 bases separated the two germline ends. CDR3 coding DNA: TGTGCCAGCAGCTCACCCCCCGGACAGCCGAACACTGAAGCTTTCTTT. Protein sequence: CASSSPPGQPNTEAFF.

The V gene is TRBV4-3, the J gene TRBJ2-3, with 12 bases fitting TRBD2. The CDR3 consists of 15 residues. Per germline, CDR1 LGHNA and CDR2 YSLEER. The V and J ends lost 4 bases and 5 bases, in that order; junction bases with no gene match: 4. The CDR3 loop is CASSRELAGGDTQYF. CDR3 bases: TGCGCCAGCAGCCGGGAACTAGCGGGAGGAGATACGCAGTATTTT.

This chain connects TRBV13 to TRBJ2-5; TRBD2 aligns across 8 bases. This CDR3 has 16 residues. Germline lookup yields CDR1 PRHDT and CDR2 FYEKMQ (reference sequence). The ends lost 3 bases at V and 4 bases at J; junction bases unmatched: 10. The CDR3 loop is CASSFKAGDFGETQYF. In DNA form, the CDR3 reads TGTGCCAGCAGCTTCAAAGCGGGAGATTTCGGAGAGACCCAGTACTTC.

For the CDR3, the DNA is TGTGCCAGCAGCTTGGGGACTTCAGATACGCAGTATTTT. Translated: CASSLGTSDTQYF. The chain is built from TRBV7-9 and TRBJ2-3; D perhaps matches TRBD2 (6 bases). This CDR3 region has 13 residues. Germline V gene sequence: CDR1 SEHNR, CDR2 FQNEAQ (reference sequence). Trimming cost V 3 bases and J 4 bases, with 8 bases left between them.

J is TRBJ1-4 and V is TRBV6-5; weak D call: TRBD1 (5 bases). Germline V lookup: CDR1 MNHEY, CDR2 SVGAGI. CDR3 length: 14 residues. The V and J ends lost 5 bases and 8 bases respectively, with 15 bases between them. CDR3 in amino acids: CASSQTPRGEKLFF. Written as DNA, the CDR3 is TGTGCCAGCAGTCAGACGCCAAGGGGAGAAAAACTGTTTTTT.

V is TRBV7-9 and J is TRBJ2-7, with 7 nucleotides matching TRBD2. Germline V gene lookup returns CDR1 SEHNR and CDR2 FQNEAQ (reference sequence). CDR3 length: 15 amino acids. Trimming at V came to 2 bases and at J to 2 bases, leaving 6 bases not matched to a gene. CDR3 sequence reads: CASSLMGGVPYEQYF. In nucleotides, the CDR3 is TGTGCCAGCAGCTTAATGGGAGGGGTCCCCTACGAGCAGTACTTC.

The CDR3 is CASSLEAGQETQYF. The CDR3 coding sequence is TGCGCCAGCAGCTTGGAGGCAGGACAAGAGACCCAGTACTTC. The chain has TRBV5-1 and TRBJ2-5; D remains ambiguous. V lost 0 bases, J lost 2 bases, and 8 bases lay in between. Germline values: CDR1 SGHRS, CDR2 YFSETQ. The CDR3 has 14 residues.

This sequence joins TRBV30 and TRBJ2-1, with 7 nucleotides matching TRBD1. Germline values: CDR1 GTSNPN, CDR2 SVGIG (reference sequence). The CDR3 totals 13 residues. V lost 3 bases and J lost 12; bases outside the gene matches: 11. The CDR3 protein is CAWSPSFGQVQFF. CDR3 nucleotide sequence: TGTGCCTGGAGCCCCTCCTTCGGACAGGTGCAGTTCTTC.

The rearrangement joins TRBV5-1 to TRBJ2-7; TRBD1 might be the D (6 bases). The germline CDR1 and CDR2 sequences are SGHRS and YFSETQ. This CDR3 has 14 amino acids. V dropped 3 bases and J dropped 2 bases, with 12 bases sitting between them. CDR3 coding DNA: TGCGCCAGCAGCTCGGGACGGACAGCCTACGAGCAGTACTTC. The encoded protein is CASSSGRTAYEQYF. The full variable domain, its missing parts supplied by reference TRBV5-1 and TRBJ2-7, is KAGVTQTPRYLIKTRGQQVTLSCSPISGHRSVSWYQQTPGQGLQFLFEYFSETQRNKGNFPGRFSGRQFSNSRSEMNVSTLELGDSALYLCASSSGRTAYEQYFGPGTRLTVT.

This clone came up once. CDR3 sequence reads: CASSYRGGNTEAFF. The CDR3 DNA is TGTGCCAGCAGCTACCGGGGGGGGAACACTGAAGCTTTCTTT. V gene TRBV7-9 combines with J gene TRBJ1-1; weak D call: TRBD1 (5 bases). CDR1 and CDR2 from the germline V gene are SEHNR and FQNEAQ (reference sequence). V was clipped by 4 bases and J by 1 base, with 10 bases between them. This CDR3 spans 14 amino acids. Filled out from reference TRBV7-9 and TRBJ1-1, the complete variable domain reads DTGVSQNPRHKITKRGQNVTFRCDPISEHNRLYWYRQTLGQGPEFLTYFQNEAQLEKSRLLSDRFSAERPKGSFSTLEIQRTEQGDSAMYLCASSYRGGNTEAFFGQGTRLTVV.

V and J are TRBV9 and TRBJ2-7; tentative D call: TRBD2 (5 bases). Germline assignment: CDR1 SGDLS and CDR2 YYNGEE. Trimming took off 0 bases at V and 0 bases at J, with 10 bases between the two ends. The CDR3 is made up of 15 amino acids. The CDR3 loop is CASSVDPGISYEQYF. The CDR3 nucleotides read TGTGCCAGCAGCGTAGATCCGGGGATCTCCTACGAGCAGTACTTC.

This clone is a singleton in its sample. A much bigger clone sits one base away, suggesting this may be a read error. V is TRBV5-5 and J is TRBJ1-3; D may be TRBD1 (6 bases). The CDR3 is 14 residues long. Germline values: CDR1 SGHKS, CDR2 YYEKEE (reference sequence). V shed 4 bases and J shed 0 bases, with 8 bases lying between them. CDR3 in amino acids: CASSQGGSGNTIYF. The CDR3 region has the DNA TGTGCCAGCAGCCAAGGGGGCTCTGGAAACACCATATATTTT.

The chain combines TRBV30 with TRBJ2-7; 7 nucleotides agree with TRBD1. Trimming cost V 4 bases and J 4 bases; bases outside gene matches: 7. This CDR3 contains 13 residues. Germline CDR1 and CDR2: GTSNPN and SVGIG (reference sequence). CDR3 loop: CAWTQQGSYEQYF. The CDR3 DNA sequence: TGTGCCTGGACTCAACAGGGGAGTTACGAGCAGTACTTC.

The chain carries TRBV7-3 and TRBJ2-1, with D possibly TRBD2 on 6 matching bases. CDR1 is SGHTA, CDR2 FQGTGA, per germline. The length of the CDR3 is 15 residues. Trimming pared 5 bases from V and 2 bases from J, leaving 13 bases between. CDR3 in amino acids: CASSPGGSTYNEQFF. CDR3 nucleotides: TGTGCCAGCAGCCCAGGAGGGAGTACCTACAATGAGCAGTTCTTC.